This entry lists 17 T cell receptor beta chains sequenced from one sample in a study of identical twins. TCRdb reprocessed the 5' RACE reads via MiXCR and lists one record per CDR3 protein. This sample has roughly 470,000 distinct CDR3 sequences, with around 15% found just once. The same data also went into a second study, on yellow fever vaccine responses in identical twins.

The sequenced sample was CD4+ T cells sorted from blood. All receptors come from a woman under 30 in good health.

The J gene is TRBJ2-1, the V gene TRBV28; 8 bases are a match to TRBD1. Looked up from germline, CDR1 is MDHEN and CDR2 is SYDVKM. The CDR3 has 15 residues. V lost 7 bases to trimming and J lost 4 bases; unmatched junction nucleotides: 9. The CDR3 bases are TGTGCCAGCACCACGACAGGGGAATCTTACAATGAGCAGTTCTTC. This gives the protein CASTTTGESYNEQFF.

The chain is built from TRBV7-8 and TRBJ2-7; perhaps TRBD1 as D (5 bases). This CDR3 region has 14 residues. The V end was cut by 1 base, the J end by 7 bases, with 14 bases between. Germline V gene data show CDR1 as SGHVS and CDR2 as FQNEAQ. The chain's CDR3 is CASSLVVGAREQYF. The CDR3 bases are TGTGCCAGCAGCTTAGTGGTAGGGGCGCGGGAGCAGTACTTC.

This clonotype was detected a few times. The DNA for the CDR3 is TGCAGTGCTCCAGCAGCGGGACCCCCCGGGAAGCAGTACTTC. Translation: CSAPAAGPPGKQYF. The chain combines TRBV20-1 with TRBJ2-7, with 7 bases lining up with TRBD2. J was trimmed by 8 bases and V by 5 bases; bases with no gene match: 15. CDR1 DFQATT and CDR2 SNEGSKA come from the germline V gene (reference sequence). This CDR3 region has 14 residues.

The V gene is TRBV20-1, the J gene TRBJ2-2, with TRBD2 as a possible D gene (5 bases). This CDR3 comprises 16 residues. Between the trimmed V and J ends, which lost 0 bases and 2 bases, there was a span of 13 bases. The germline V gene encodes CDR1 DFQATT and CDR2 SNEGSKA (reference sequence). DNA of the CDR3: TGCAGTGCTAGAGATTTAATGGCGGGCAACACCGGGGAGCTGTTTTTT. Translation: CSARDLMAGNTGELFF.

The rearrangement links TRBV24-1 to TRBJ2-1; 7 bases are a match to TRBD2. Germline CDR1 KGHDR, CDR2 SFDVKD. This CDR3 spans 18 amino acids. The ends lost 8 bases at V and 4 bases at J; junction bases unmatched: 19. In nucleotides, the CDR3 is TGTGCCACCACCCAGAGGGAGGAGCGGGAAGGGAGGTACAATGAGCAGTTCTTC. This translates into CATTQREEREGRYNEQFF.

This clonotype was seen a handful of times. This chain links TRBV3-1 with TRBJ2-3; TRBD2 matches 8 bases. Germline lookup yields CDR1 LGHDT and CDR2 YNNKEL (reference sequence). Trimming took 2 bases from V and 1 from J; bases not matched to a gene: 5. This CDR3 is 16 amino acids long. CDR3: CASSQRLTSGTDTQYF. The CDR3 nucleotides read TGTGCCAGCAGCCAACGACTGACTAGCGGCACAGATACGCAGTATTTT.

J is TRBJ1-4 and V is TRBV5-1, with D possibly TRBD1 on 5 matching bases. V lost 4 bases and J 1 base, leaving 8 bases between the germline ends. Germline CDR1 and CDR2: SGHRS and YFSETQ. The CDR3 contains 14 residues. The CDR3 coding sequence is TGCGCCAGCAGCGGGGGGGGAACTAATGAAAAACTGTTTTTT. Translated, it gives CASSGGGTNEKLFF.

This clonotype was seen a handful of times. This sequence joins TRBV15 and TRBJ2-3; D not resolved. V lost 7 bases, J lost 4 bases, and 12 bases lay in between. The CDR3 runs to 13 residues. From germline, CDR1 is LNHNV and CDR2 YYDKDF (reference sequence). CDR3 residues: CATTTLGPDTQYF. In DNA form, the CDR3 reads TGTGCCACCACCACTCTCGGACCAGATACGCAGTATTTT.

The table lists this clonotype with a few counts. The genes are TRBV29-1 and TRBJ2-5; the D is unclear. V lost 4 bases to trimming and J lost 5 bases, with 14 bases between them. Germline CDR1 is SQVTM and CDR2 is ANQGSEA. The CDR3 totals 13 residues. CDR3: CSVGSGPRETQYF. The CDR3 nucleotides read TGCAGCGTTGGGTCAGGACCGAGGGAGACCCAGTACTTC. Complete variable domain (other parts from reference TRBV29-1 and TRBJ2-5): SAVISQKPSRDICQRGTSLTIQCQVDSQVTMMFWYRQQPGQSLTLIATANQGSEATYESGFVIDKFPISRPNLTFSTLTVSNMSPEDSSIYLCSVGSGPRETQYFGPGTRLLVL.

The V call is TRBV20-1, the J call TRBJ2-3, with 8 nucleotides matching TRBD2. The CDR3 runs to 14 residues. V was clipped by 6 bases and J by 4 bases; unmatched bases: 9. Germline loops: CDR1 DFQATT, CDR2 SNEGSKA (reference sequence). The DNA for the CDR3 is TGCAGTGCGAACCCGGGGGGGAGGGCAGATACGCAGTATTTT. Translating it yields CSANPGGRADTQYF.

This chain joins TRBV14 and TRBJ2-6, with 11 bases matching TRBD2. Germline assignment: CDR1 SGHDN and CDR2 FVKESK. The CDR3 loop spans 23 amino acids. The trim removed 0 bases at V and 0 bases at J, leaving 16 bases unmatched. The CDR3 bases are TGTGCCAGCAGCCAAGAAATTCAACTAGCGGGAGCGACTTCTTTCTCTGGGGCCAACGTCCTGACTTTC. Translation gives CASSQEIQLAGATSFSGANVLTF.

This clonotype was recorded a few times. The chain couples TRBV20-1 to TRBJ1-6; 7 bases are shared with TRBD1. The V and J ends lost 4 bases and 5 bases, in that order; junction bases with no gene match: 8. From germline, CDR1 is DFQATT and CDR2 SNEGSKA (reference sequence). There are 15 residues in the CDR3. This CDR3 is CSATSPGQNNSPLHF. The CDR3 region has the DNA TGCAGTGCTACTTCGCCGGGACAGAATAATTCACCCCTCCACTTT.

This clonotype appeared a few times. This chain connects TRBV20-1 to TRBJ2-5, with 11 bases fitting TRBD2. The germline V gene has CDR1 DFQATT and CDR2 SNEGSKA (reference sequence). There are 15 residues in the CDR3. The ends lost 3 bases at V and 4 bases at J; junction bases unmatched: 7. In DNA, the CDR3 is TGCAGTGCTAGTCTGACTAGCGGGATGTTAGAGACCCAGTACTTC. It is translated as CSASLTSGMLETQYF.

This clonotype was observed at least ten times. The genes are TRBV28 and TRBJ1-2; TRBD1 agrees at 8 bases. Trimming cost V 5 bases and J 2 bases; bases outside gene matches: 7. The germline V gene encodes CDR1 MDHEN and CDR2 SYDVKM. This CDR3 region has 15 residues. The CDR3 reads CASSGTGGGNYGYTF. For the CDR3, the DNA is TGTGCCAGCAGTGGAACAGGGGGAGGAAACTATGGCTACACCTTC.

There are a few counts of this clonotype. The chain links TRBV4-2 to TRBJ1-6, with 11 bases aligning to TRBD1. This CDR3 region has 17 residues. Germline trimming cut 0 bases from V and 10 bases from J; bases unmatched to any gene: 8. The germline CDR1 and CDR2 sequences are LGHNA and YNFKEQ. CDR3 nucleotide sequence: TGTGCCAGCAGCCAAGACGACAGGACAGGGGGCGACTCACCCCTCCACTTT. It specifies CASSQDDRTGGDSPLHF.

This clonotype has just a few counts. The V gene is TRBV6-5, the J gene TRBJ2-1; unclear D gene. The CDR3 has 15 residues. V lost 0 bases to trimming and J lost 4 bases, with 10 bases between them. Germline CDR1 reads MNHEY; CDR2 reads SVGAGI. The CDR3 DNA reads TGTGCCAGCAGTTACTCCGCTGGAGTTTACAATGAGCAGTTCTTC. Translating gives CASSYSAGVYNEQFF.

This clonotype was detected a few times. This chain joins TRBV7-6 and TRBJ1-2; the match to TRBD1 covers 7 bases. The CDR3 has 15 amino acids. After removal of 5 bases from V and 4 bases from J, the junction contained 10 bases not matched to a gene. CDR1 is SGHVS, CDR2 FNYEAQ, per germline. The CDR3 is CASSMNLRDSYGYTF. The CDR3 DNA reads TGTGCCAGCAGCATGAACCTACGGGACAGCTATGGCTACACCTTC.